This T cell receptor beta chain stems from a study of blood T cells in healthy people across ages. Overall study findings and caveats: The unknown donor CMV status may have confounded expanded clonotype changes.

Peripheral blood samples of 9 to 10 milliliters were drawn from each donor. The CDR3 is made up of 18 amino acids. The V gene's germline CDR1 is KGHSH and CDR2 LQKENI. The V segment lost 4 bases and the J segment 4 bases; nucleotides outside the gene matches: 12. Concerning this clonotype itself: Its target is not known.

A second PCR of 7 to 11 cycles used a sample-barcoded 5' primer and a J-beta primer mix. Unique molecular identifiers of 12 random nucleotides labeled each cDNA. Per sample, CDR3-containing paired-end reads numbered at least 2.5 million. From the 5' RACE reads, TCRdb called clonotypes with MiXCR, one entry per CDR3 protein. The repertoire holds some 1.5 million distinct CDR3 sequences, 28% seen once, with roughly 8.2% in the top ten. V usage is TRBV18 and J usage is TRBJ2-2, with TRBD2 matching 10 bases. This clonotype was sampled from a woman aged 30 to 39 in good health. Sequenced sample: blood. CDR3 nucleotide sequence: TGTGCCAGCTCACTTCCAATGCCGGGACTAGCGCTCACCGGGGAGCTGTTTTTT. It yields the protein CASSLPMPGLALTGELFF.